This TCR beta chain was documented in a study of cytomegalovirus exposure and HLA in healthy donors. Worth noting for this clone: Its antigen is undetermined.

The ends were cut back, 0 bases at V and 7 bases at J, with 23 bases in the middle. The CDR3 is made up of 18 amino acids. Germline CDR1 SGDLS, CDR2 YYNGEE. The PCR ran on 60 Vbeta and 13 Jbeta primers. Sequencing was performed with immunoSEQ multiplex PCR; in TCRdb, only in-frame clones are kept and a portion is missing. The sample records some 150,000 clones, 65% to 85% being singletons. Study results and caveats: Later on, analysis showed that most CMV-associated TCR beta chains appeared to be HLA-restricted.

V usage is TRBV9 and J usage is TRBJ2-1, with TRBD2 as a possible D gene (6 bases). Sequences were obtained from PBMCs. The sequence was collected from a woman aged 40 to 49 in good health and CMV-seropositive. CDR3 amino acids: CASSVATPGAAPVNEQFF. The CDR3 DNA reads as TGTGCCAGCAGCGTAGCTACCCCGGGAGCGGCTCCTGTGAATGAGCAGTTCTTC.